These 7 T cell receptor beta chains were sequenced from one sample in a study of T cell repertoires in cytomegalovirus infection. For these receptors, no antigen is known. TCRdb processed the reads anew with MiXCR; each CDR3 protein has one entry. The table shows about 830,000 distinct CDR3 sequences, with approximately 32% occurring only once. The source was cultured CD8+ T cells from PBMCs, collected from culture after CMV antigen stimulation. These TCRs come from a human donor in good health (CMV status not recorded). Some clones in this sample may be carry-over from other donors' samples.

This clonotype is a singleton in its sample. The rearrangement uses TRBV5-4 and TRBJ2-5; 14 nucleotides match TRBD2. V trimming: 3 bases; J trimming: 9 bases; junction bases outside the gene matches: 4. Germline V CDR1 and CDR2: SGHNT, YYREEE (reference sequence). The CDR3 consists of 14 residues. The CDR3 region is CASSSPGLAGAQYF. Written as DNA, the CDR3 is TGTGCCAGCAGCTCCCCGGGACTAGCGGGGGCCCAGTACTTC.

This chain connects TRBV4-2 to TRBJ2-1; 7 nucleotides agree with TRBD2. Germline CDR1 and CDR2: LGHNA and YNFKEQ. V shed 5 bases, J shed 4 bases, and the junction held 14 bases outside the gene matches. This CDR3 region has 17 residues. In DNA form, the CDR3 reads TGTGCCAGCAGCGACCTATCCGGGGGGTCATTGTACAATGAGCAGTTCTTC. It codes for CASSDLSGGSLYNEQFF.

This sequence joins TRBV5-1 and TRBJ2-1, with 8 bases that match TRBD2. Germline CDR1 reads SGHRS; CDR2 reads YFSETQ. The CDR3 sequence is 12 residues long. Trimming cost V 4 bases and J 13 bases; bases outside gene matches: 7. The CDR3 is CASSTAGVLQFF. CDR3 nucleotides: TGCGCCAGCAGCACAGCGGGGGTCCTACAGTTCTTC.

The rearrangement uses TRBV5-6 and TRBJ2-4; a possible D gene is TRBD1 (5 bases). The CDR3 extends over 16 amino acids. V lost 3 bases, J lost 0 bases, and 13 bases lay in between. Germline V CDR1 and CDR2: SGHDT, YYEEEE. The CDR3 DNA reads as TGTGCCAGCAGCTCTCAGGGATTCCTAGCCAAAAACATTCAGTACTTC. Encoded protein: CASSSQGFLAKNIQYF.

The CDR3 sequence is CASSQEIFWTSGNNEQFF. The CDR3 nucleotides read TGCGCCAGCAGCCAAGAGATTTTCTGGACTAGCGGGAACAATGAGCAGTTCTTC. V usage is TRBV4-1 and J usage is TRBJ2-1; 12 nucleotides match TRBD2. CDR3 length equals 18 residues. After removal of 0 bases from V and 5 bases from J, the junction contained 8 bases not matched to a gene. The germline gives CDR1 MGHRA, CDR2 YSYEKL.

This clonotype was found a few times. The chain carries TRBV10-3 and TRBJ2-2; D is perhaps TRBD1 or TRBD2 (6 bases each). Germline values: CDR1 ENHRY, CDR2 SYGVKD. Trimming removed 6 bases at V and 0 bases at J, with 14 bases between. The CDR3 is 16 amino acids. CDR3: CAIRVSGATNTGELFF. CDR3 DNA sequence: TGTGCCATCAGAGTTTCGGGGGCCACGAACACCGGGGAGCTGTTTTTT.

CDR3 sequence reads: CATSRVRGREEAFF. The CDR3 DNA sequence: TGTGCCACCAGCAGAGTTAGGGGGAGAGAGGAAGCTTTCTTT. This rearrangement joins TRBV15 to TRBJ1-1; D is perhaps TRBD1 (6 bases). V shed 1 base and J shed 8 bases, with 14 bases lying between them. The germline gives CDR1 LNHNV, CDR2 YYDKDF (reference sequence). The CDR3 is 14 amino acids.